This T cell receptor (beta chain) stems from a study of blood T cell repertoires in COVID-19. The data were produced by immunoSEQ multiplex PCR, yet TCRdb's version contains in-frame clones alone and is incomplete. The profile shows approximately 220,000 clones, 88% of them singletons. Germline V gene lookup returns CDR1 SNHLY and CDR2 FYNNEI. With 1 base removed from V and 4 bases from J, the gap between germline ends came to 10 bases. CDR3 length equals 14 residues. This clone has only one observation. The chain uses TRBV2 and TRBJ2-5; D may be TRBD2 (6 bases). The clonotype was recovered from a woman aged 25-40 years who had recovered from COVID-19. Sequenced input: PBMCs or T cells enriched from blood (not recorded which). CDR3 loop: CASSEVTSSETQYF. CDR3 coding DNA: TGTGCCAGCAGTGAAGTTACTAGCTCAGAGACCCAGTACTTC. The full variable domain, its missing parts supplied by reference TRBV2 and TRBJ2-5, is EPEVTQTPSHQVTQMGQEVILRCVPISNHLYFYWYRQILGQKVEFLVSFYNNEISEKSEIFDDQFSVERPDGSNFTLKIRSTKLEDSAMYFCASSEVTSSETQYFGPGTRLLVL.